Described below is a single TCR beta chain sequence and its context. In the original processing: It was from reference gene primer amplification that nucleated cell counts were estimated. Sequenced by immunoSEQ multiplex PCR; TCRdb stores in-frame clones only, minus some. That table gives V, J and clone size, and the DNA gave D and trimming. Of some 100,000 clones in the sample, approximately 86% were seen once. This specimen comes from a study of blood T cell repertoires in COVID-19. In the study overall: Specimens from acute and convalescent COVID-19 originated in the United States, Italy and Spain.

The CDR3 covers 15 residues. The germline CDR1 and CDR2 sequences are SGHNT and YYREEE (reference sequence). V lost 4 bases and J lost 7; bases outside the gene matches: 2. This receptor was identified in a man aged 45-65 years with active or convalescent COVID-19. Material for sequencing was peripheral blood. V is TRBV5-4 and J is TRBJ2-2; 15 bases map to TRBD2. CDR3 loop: CASSRTSGRGGELFF. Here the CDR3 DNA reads TGTGCCAGCAGCCGGACTAGCGGGAGGGGCGGGGAGCTGTTTTTT.